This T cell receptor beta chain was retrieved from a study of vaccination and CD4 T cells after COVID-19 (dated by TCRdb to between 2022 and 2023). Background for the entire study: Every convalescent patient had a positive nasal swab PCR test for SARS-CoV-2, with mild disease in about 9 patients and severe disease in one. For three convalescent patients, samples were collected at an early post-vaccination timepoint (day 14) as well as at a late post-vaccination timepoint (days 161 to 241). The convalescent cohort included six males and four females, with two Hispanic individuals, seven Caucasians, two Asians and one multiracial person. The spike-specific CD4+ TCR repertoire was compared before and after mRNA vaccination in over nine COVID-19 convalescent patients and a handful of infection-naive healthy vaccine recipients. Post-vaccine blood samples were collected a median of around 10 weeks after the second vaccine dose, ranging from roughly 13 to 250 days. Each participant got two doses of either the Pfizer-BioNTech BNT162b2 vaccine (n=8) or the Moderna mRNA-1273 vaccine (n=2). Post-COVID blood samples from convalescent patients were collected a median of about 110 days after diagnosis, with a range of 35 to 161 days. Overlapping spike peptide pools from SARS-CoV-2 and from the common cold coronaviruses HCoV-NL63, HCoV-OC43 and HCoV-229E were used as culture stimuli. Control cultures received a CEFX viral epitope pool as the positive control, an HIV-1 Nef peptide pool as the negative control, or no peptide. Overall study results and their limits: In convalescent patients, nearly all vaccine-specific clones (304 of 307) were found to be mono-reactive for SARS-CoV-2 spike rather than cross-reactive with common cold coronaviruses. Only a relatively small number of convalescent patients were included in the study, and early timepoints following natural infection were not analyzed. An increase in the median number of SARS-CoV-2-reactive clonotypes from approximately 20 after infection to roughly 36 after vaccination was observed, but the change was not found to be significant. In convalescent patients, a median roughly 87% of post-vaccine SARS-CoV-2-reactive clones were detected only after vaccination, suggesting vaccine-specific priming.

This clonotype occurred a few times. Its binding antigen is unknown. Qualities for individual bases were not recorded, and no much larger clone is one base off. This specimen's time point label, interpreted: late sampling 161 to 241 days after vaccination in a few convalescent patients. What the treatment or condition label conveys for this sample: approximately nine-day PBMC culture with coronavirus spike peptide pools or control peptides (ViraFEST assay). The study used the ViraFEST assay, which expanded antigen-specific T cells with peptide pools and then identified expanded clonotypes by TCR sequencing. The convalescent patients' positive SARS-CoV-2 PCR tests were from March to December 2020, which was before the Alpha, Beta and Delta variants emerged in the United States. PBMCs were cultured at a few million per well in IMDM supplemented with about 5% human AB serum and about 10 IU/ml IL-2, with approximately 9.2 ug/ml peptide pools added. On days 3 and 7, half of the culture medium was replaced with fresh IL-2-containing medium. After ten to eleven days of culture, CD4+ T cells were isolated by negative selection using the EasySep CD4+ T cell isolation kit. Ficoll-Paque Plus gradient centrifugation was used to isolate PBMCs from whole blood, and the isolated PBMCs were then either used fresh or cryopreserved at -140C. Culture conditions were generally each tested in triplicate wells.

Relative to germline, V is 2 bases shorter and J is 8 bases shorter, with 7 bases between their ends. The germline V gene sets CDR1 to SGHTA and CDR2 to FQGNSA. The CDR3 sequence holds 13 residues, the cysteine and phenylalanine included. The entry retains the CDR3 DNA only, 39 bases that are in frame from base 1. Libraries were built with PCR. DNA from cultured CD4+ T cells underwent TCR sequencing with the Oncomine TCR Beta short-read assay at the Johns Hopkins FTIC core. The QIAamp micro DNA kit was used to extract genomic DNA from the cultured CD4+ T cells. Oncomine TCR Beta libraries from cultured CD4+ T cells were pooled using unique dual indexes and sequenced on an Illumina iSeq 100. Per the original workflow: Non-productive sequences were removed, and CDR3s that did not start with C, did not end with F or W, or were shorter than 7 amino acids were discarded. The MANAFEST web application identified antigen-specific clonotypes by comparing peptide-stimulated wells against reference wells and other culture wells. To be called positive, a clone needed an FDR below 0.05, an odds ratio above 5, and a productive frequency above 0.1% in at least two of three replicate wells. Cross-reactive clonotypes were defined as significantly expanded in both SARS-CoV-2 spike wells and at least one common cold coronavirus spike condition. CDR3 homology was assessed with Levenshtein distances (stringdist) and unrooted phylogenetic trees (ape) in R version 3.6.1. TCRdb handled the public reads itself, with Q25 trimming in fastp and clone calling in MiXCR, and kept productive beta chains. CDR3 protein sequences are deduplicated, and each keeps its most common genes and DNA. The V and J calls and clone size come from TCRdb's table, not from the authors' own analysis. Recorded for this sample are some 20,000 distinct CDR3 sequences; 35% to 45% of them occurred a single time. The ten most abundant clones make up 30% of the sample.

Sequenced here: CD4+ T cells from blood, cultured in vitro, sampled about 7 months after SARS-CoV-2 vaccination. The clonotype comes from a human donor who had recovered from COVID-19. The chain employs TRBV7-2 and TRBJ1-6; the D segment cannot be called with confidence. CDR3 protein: CASSLRVDSPLHF. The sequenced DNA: TGTGCCAGCAGCTTAAGAGTGGATTCACCCCTCCACTTT.